This T cell receptor beta chain was sequenced for a study of radiotherapy plus CTLA-4 blockade in lung cancer. At the level of the study: Patients showed objective responses in roughly 19% of cases and disease control in just over 30%.

As concerns this clone: Its antigen is as yet unknown.

The CDR3 contains 12 residues. The germline V gene has CDR1 SGHVS and CDR2 FQNEAQ. The V and J ends lost 1 base and 5 bases respectively, with 5 bases between them. Treatment of patients with chemo-refractory metastatic non-small-cell lung cancer consisted of focal radiation plus CTLA-4 blockade with ipilimumab. Only in-frame clones appear in the TCRdb table, and some are missing; sequencing was by immunoSEQ multiplex PCR. Of roughly 50,000 clones in the sample, roughly 81% were seen once. Findings and caveats of the study: In blood, tumor-derived TCR clones expanded after radiotherapy plus ipilimumab. Early clonal dynamics of blood T cells, together with interferon-beta, were reported as the best response predictor.

This TCR came from a human donor with non-small cell lung cancer whose response to radiotherapy plus ipilimumab could not be evaluated. This sequence joins TRBV7-8 and TRBJ1-2; D is undetermined. The sequencing here drew on peripheral blood, taken from a patient treated with radiotherapy plus ipilimumab. CDR3 nucleotide sequence: TGTGCCAGCAGCTTAGGAGGGTATGGCTACACCTTC. Translation: CASSLGGYGYTF.